This T cell receptor (beta chain) was sequenced during a study of low-dose radiotherapy and immunotherapy resistance in tumors. Study details: Intravenously given cyclophosphamide 200 mg/m2 followed a two-week schedule that placed each dose one day before radiation and immunotherapy. Patients took 300 mg oral aspirin daily for four cycles from cycle 1 day 1.

This clonotype was seen many times. Primers targeting TRAV and TRBV primed first-strand cDNA, covering alpha and beta chains. TCRs were amplified for 15 to 20 PCR cycles with a constant-region primer and V-primer adapter. A single record per CDR3 protein comes from TCRdb applying MiXCR to the reads. The sample yields 75,000 to 95,000 distinct CDR3 sequences, 18% seen once. The time point: before trial treatment. Nivolumab, ipilimumab, aspirin, low-dose cyclophosphamide and low-dose radiotherapy were all administered to the donors. Germline assignment: CDR1 MDHEN and CDR2 SYDVKM. Trimming removed 9 bases from V and 7 bases from J, with 16 bases in between. The CDR3 covers 13 residues.

The TCR was taken from a male donor with prostate cancer. The rearrangement links TRBV28 to TRBJ1-3; possible D gene TRBD1, 5 bases. Specimen: PBMCs, collected before treatment. CDR3 protein: CARKRGGSNTIYF. For the CDR3, the DNA is TGTGCCAGAAAAAGGGGTGGAAGCAACACCATATATTTT.